This T cell receptor (beta chain) was found in a study of response to subunit inactivated influenza vaccine. Study-wide findings and caveats: After each seasonal influenza vaccination, few new T cells are recruited, the authors suggested.

This clonotype appeared a few times. As yet, its antigen is unknown. Germline V gene lookup returns CDR1 SGHAT and CDR2 FQNNGV. The CDR3 covers 15 residues. V was clipped by 4 bases and J by 5 bases; unmatched bases: 3. TCRdb fed the RT-PCR reads into MiXCR, producing one record per CDR3 protein. The sample yields about 650,000 distinct CDR3 sequences, more than 15% seen once. The genes are TRBV11-2 and TRBJ2-3, with 13 bases identical to TRBD2. Specimen: PBMCs from blood, collected roughly 12 days after vaccination. The receptor was derived from a man over 45 who received an inactivated influenza vaccine. The chain's CDR3 is CASSSGLAGQDTQYF. The DNA for the CDR3 is TGTGCCAGCAGCTCGGGACTAGCGGGACAAGATACGCAGTATTTT.